The 30 T cell receptor beta chains below all came from one sample that was sequenced in a study of molecular identifiers for immune sequencing clone quantification. TCRdb fed the PCR reads into MiXCR, producing one record per CDR3 protein. The data hold about 320,000 distinct CDR3 sequences, with around 21% observed a single time. Sequenced input: naive CD8+ T cells from blood, with Jurkat cell RNA spiked in. Subset given: FACS-sorted CD8+CD4-CCR7+CD45RA+ naive T cells. The receptors were gathered from a human donor in good health. Some libraries in this study had Jurkat cell RNA spiked in.

Concerning this clonotype itself: This may stem from a read error, because a much larger clone lies one nucleotide away. For the CDR3, the DNA is TGCGCCAGCAGCCAATTTGACGGAGACACTGGAGCTTTCTTT. Its translation is CASSQFDGDTGAFF. This chain connects TRBV4-3 to TRBJ1-1, with no clear D. Germline V CDR1 and CDR2: LGHNA, YSLEER. The CDR3 contains 14 residues.

J is TRBJ1-2 and V is TRBV4-2, with D possibly TRBD1 on 6 matching bases. Trimming cost V 0 bases and J 1 base, with 12 bases left between them. CDR1 is LGHNA, CDR2 YNFKEQ, per germline. CDR3 length: 16 residues. CDR3: CASSQDPGGDNYGYTF. DNA for the CDR3: TGTGCCAGCAGCCAAGATCCCGGGGGCGATAACTATGGCTACACCTTC.

This clonotype was observed many times. V usage is TRBV7-6 and J usage is TRBJ2-3; 9 bases agree with TRBD2. After removal of 3 bases from V and 1 base from J, the junction contained 5 bases not matched to a gene. The CDR3 is 16 residues long. CDR1 SGHVS and CDR2 FNYEAQ come from the germline V gene. The CDR3, as DNA: TGTGCCAGCAGCTTGCCGGCTAGCGGGGGCACAGATACGCAGTATTTT. Translated: CASSLPASGGTDTQYF. The whole variable domain, filled in from reference TRBV7-6 and TRBJ2-3, reads GAGVSQSPRYKVTKRGQDVALRCDPISGHVSLYWYRQALGQGPEFLTYFNYEAQQDKSGLPNDRFSAERPEGSISTLTIQRTEQRDSAMYRCASSLPASGGTDTQYFGPGTRLTVL.

V gene TRBV3-1 combines with J gene TRBJ1-5; TRBD1 is a possible D gene (5 bases). The V gene's germline CDR1 is LGHDT and CDR2 YNNKEL (reference sequence). The V end lost 0 bases, the J end lost 7 bases, and 10 bases lay between the germline ends. The CDR3 has 14 amino acids. For the CDR3, the DNA is TGTGCCAGCAGCCAAGATGAAGGGGTACAGCCCCAGCATTTT. It yields the protein CASSQDEGVQPQHF.

As for this clonotype: This may stem from a read error, because a much larger clone lies one nucleotide away. The chain combines TRBV29-1 with TRBJ2-5, with D unclear. Germline assignment: CDR1 SQVTM and CDR2 ANQGSEA. This CDR3 region has 13 residues. The CDR3 is CSVLRRYQETQHF. CDR3 DNA: TGCAGCGTTTTGCGGCGTTATCAAGAGACCCAGCACTTC. The complete variable domain, with remaining parts taken from reference TRBV29-1 and TRBJ2-5, reads SAVISQKPSRDICQRGTSLTIQCQVDSQVTMMFWYRQQPGQSLTLIATANQGSEATYESGFVIDKFPISRPNLTFSTLTVSNMSPEDSSIYLCSVLRRYQETQHFGPGTRLLVL.

This clonotype came up a few times. This chain joins TRBV4-3 and TRBJ2-1, with 13 bases identical to TRBD2. J was trimmed by 7 bases and V by 1 base; bases with no gene match: 7. CDR3 length: 17 residues. CDR1 LGHNA and CDR2 YSLEER come from the germline V gene. CDR3 loop: CASSQGRTSGRYNEQFF. As DNA, the CDR3 is TGCGCCAGCAGCCAAGGCAGGACTAGCGGGAGATATAATGAGCAGTTCTTC.

This clonotype was found many times. The chain carries TRBV19 and TRBJ2-1; 8 nucleotides match TRBD2. Germline loops: CDR1 LNHDA, CDR2 SQIVND (reference sequence). This CDR3 has 15 amino acids. Trimming removed 0 bases from V and 6 bases from J; junction bases left unmatched: 4. The CDR3 loop reads CASSIERAGANEQFF. Here the CDR3 DNA reads TGTGCCAGTAGTATAGAGCGAGCGGGAGCCAATGAGCAGTTCTTC. The whole variable domain, filled in from reference TRBV19 and TRBJ2-1, reads DGGITQSPKYLFRKEGQNVTLSCEQNLNHDAMYWYRQDPGQGLRLIYYSQIVNDFQKGDIAEGYSVSREKKESFPLTVTSAQKNPTAFYLCASSIERAGANEQFFGPGTRLTVL.

This clonotype was seen a few times. A read error may explain this, as a much larger clone is one base away. This chain connects TRBV30 to TRBJ2-2; D may be TRBD2 (6 bases). The germline gives CDR1 GTSNPN, CDR2 SVGIG (reference sequence). CDR3 length equals 14 residues. The CDR3 protein is CAWSVDWNTGGLFF. As DNA, the CDR3 is TGTGCCTGGAGTGTAGACTGGAACACCGGGGGGCTGTTTTTT.

The table lists this clonotype with many counts. The chain couples TRBV6-2 or TRBV6-3 to TRBJ2-7; a weak D match, TRBD2 (6 bases). Trimming pared 6 bases from V and 6 bases from J, leaving 18 bases between. CDR1 and CDR2 (germline): MNHEY, SVGEGT. The CDR3 has 14 amino acids. The CDR3 nucleotides read TGTGCCAGCAGAAGCGCCCGGGACTCCCGCGAGCAGTACTTC. It translates to CASRSARDSREQYF.

This clonotype was counted between two and nine times. This rearrangement joins TRBV11-3 to TRBJ2-2; 12 nucleotides line up with TRBD2. After removal of 4 bases from V and 5 bases from J, the junction contained 11 bases not matched to a gene. From germline, CDR1 is SGHNT and CDR2 YENEEA. The CDR3 totals 18 residues. In DNA form, the CDR3 reads TGTGCCAGCAGCTCCCTGTCTAGCGGGAGGGCCAGAACCGGGGAGCTGTTTTTT. The encoded protein is CASSSLSSGRARTGELFF.

Concerning this clonotype itself: Given a much more abundant clone one base away, this may be a read error. V usage is TRBV7-9 and J usage is TRBJ2-7, with 7 bases lining up with TRBD2. This CDR3 is built from 16 residues. Germline V gene data show CDR1 as SEHNR and CDR2 as FQNEAQ (reference sequence). V was clipped by 8 bases and J by 4 bases; unmatched bases: 17. The CDR3 sequence is CASSACTGGYRYEQYF. The CDR3 DNA reads as TGTGCCAGCTCAGCTTGTACGGGAGGCTACCGGTACGAGCAGTACTTC.

This clonotype was counted a few times. CDR3 sequence: CASRASTDTGELFF. For the CDR3, the DNA is TGTGCCAGCAGGGCCAGCACGGACACCGGGGAGCTGTTTTTT. V usage is TRBV7-9 and J usage is TRBJ2-2; D uncertain. Germline CDR1 is SEHNR and CDR2 is FQNEAQ (reference sequence). Trimming pared 6 bases from V and 3 bases from J, leaving 11 bases between. The CDR3 sequence is 14 residues long.

With regard to this clonotype: A much larger clone is a single base away; this may be a read error. The CDR3 sequence: CASGLGQAWQPQHF. CDR3 sequence (DNA): TGTGCCAGCGGTTTGGGACAGGCGTGGCAGCCCCAGCATTTT. The V and J genes are TRBV6-5 and TRBJ1-5; TRBD1 matches at 8 bases. The ends lost 8 bases at V and 7 bases at J; junction bases unmatched: 10. In germline, CDR1 is MNHEY, CDR2 SVGAGI. The CDR3 length is 14 residues.

The rearrangement links TRBV6-2 or TRBV6-3 to TRBJ2-3; no clear D. V lost 6 bases and J lost 0, with 16 bases in between. From germline, CDR1 is MNHEY and CDR2 SVGEGT. The CDR3 extends over 16 amino acids. Here the CDR3 DNA reads TGTGCCAGCAGGCGCCTCGGGCAGACCAGCACAGATACGCAGTATTTT. This sequence encodes CASRRLGQTSTDTQYF.

This clonotype turned up a few times. One base away lies a much larger clone, so this may be a sequencing read error. The rearrangement links TRBV27 to TRBJ2-2; D might be TRBD2 (5 bases). The CDR3 totals 12 residues. Germline loops: CDR1 MNHEY, CDR2 SMNVEV (reference sequence). The CDR3 here is CASSGVTGKLFF. Here the CDR3 DNA reads TGTGCCAGCTCCGGGGTCACCGGGAAGCTGTTTTTT.

There are a few counts of this clonotype. V and J are TRBV28 and TRBJ2-7, with D possibly matching TRBD2 (7 bases). The V and J ends lost 5 bases and 7 bases respectively, with 18 bases between them. Germline-derived CDR1 and CDR2 are MDHEN and SYDVKM. CDR3 length: 14 amino acids. CDR3 region: CASSKGLRGGEQYF. CDR3 nucleotides: TGTGCCAGCAGTAAAGGTTTAAGGGGGGGGGAGCAGTACTTC.

This clonotype was observed many times. The rearrangement links TRBV30 to TRBJ2-5; the D gene is possibly TRBD1 (7 bases). Per the germline V gene, CDR1 is GTSNPN and CDR2 is SVGIG (reference sequence). With 4 bases removed from V and 14 bases from J, the gap between germline ends came to 17 bases. CDR3 length: 11 residues. The DNA for the CDR3 is TGTGCCTGGACGGAGGGGGCACAGATATACTTC. Its protein is CAWTEGAQIYF. Using reference TRBV30 and TRBJ2-5 for the parts outside the CDR3, the full variable domain is SQTIHQWPATLVQPVGSPLSLECTVEGTSNPNLYWYRQAAGRGLQLLFYSVGIGQISSEVPQNLSASRPQDRQFILSSKKLLLSDSGFYLCAWTEGAQIYFGPGTRLLVL.

The chain carries TRBV6-5 and TRBJ2-3; D might be TRBD2 (5 bases). This CDR3 region has 14 residues. V dropped 6 bases and J dropped 5 bases, with 15 bases sitting between them. The germline V gene encodes CDR1 MNHEY and CDR2 SVGAGI. The CDR3 loop is CASSPRGSVDTQYF. The CDR3, as DNA: TGTGCCAGCAGCCCCCGGGGTTCGGTAGATACGCAGTATTTT.

This clonotype was seen more than once but under ten times. This chain links TRBV11-2 with TRBJ2-3; no clear D. This CDR3 has 15 amino acids. Per the germline V gene, CDR1 is SGHAT and CDR2 is FQNNGV. Trimming took 5 bases from V and 5 from J, leaving 17 bases between them. The CDR3 coding sequence is TGTGCCAGCAGCACTTCCTTGCAGGTTCGAGATACGCAGTATTTT. Its translation is CASSTSLQVRDTQYF.

This clonotype occurred many times. The chain is built from TRBV2 and TRBJ2-5; D tentatively fits TRBD1 or TRBD2 (5 bases each). The length of the CDR3 is 13 residues. V was shortened by 8 bases and J by 2 bases, with 12 bases between the two germline ends. Germline assignment: CDR1 SNHLY and CDR2 FYNNEI. For the CDR3, the DNA is TGTGCCAGCGCCCGGTGGGGGCAAGAGACCCAGTACTTC. Translation: CASARWGQETQYF.

This clonotype was counted at least ten times. The chain uses TRBV28 and TRBJ2-5; 7 bases map to TRBD1. The V and J ends lost 2 bases and 4 bases, in that order; junction bases with no gene match: 10. There are 16 residues in the CDR3. The V gene's germline CDR1 is MDHEN and CDR2 SYDVKM. CDR3 coding DNA: TGTGCCAGCAGTTTACGGCAGGGGGTTTTATCAGAGACCCAGTACTTC. Its translation is CASSLRQGVLSETQYF.

This clonotype showed up many times. V gene TRBV29-1 combines with J gene TRBJ2-1; D may correspond to TRBD1 or TRBD2 (5 bases each). This CDR3 spans 15 amino acids. Per germline, CDR1 SQVTM and CDR2 ANQGSEA. V was clipped by 6 bases and J by 4 bases, with 19 bases between them. CDR3 sequence reads: CSVDPSWGTYNEQFF. The DNA of the CDR3 is TGCAGCGTCGACCCTAGCTGGGGGACGTACAATGAGCAGTTCTTC.

The chain combines TRBV6-5 with TRBJ2-3, with a tentative D call TRBD2 (5 bases). The CDR3 loop spans 15 amino acids. Germline V lookup: CDR1 MNHEY, CDR2 SVGAGI. Trimming took 6 bases from V and 0 from J, leaving 13 bases between them. CDR3 region: CASSDGLASTDTQYF. CDR3 bases: TGTGCCAGCAGCGACGGACTTGCTAGCACAGATACGCAGTATTTT.

About this clonotype itself: At one boundary the junction diverges from the germline segment, which might be a read error. The V call is TRBV29-1, the J call TRBJ1-5; TRBD1 is a possible D gene (6 bases). The CDR3 runs to 13 residues. In germline, CDR1 is SQVTM, CDR2 ANQGSEA. Written as DNA, the CDR3 is TGCACCGTTCTCGGACAGACCAATCAGCCCCAGCATTTT. Protein product: CTVLGQTNQPQHF.

This clonotype has only a few counts. The CDR3 DNA follows: TGTGCCAGCAGTTTAAGAGGGGGCGCGGTTGAAGCTTTCTTT. Translated: CASSLRGGAVEAFF. V usage is TRBV27 and J usage is TRBJ1-1; the match to TRBD1 covers 7 bases. Germline CDR1 reads MNHEY; CDR2 reads SMNVEV (reference sequence). The length of the CDR3 is 14 residues. The trim removed 2 bases at V and 7 bases at J, leaving 7 bases unmatched.

With respect to this clonotype: This may be a read error, as it is one base from a much larger clone. This chain joins TRBV12-3 or TRBV12-4 and TRBJ2-6; 7 bases are a match to TRBD1. The CDR3 spans 19 residues. In DNA, the CDR3 is TGTGCCAGCAGTTTAGCGCTAGGGACAGAGAGCTCTGGGACCAACGTCCTGACTTTC. Protein: CASSLALGTESSGTNVLTF.

This clonotype was seen many times. This chain uses TRBV18 with TRBJ1-4; D not certain. Trimming pared 4 bases from V and 12 bases from J, leaving 9 bases between. Germline V CDR1 and CDR2: KGHSH, LQKENI. The CDR3 runs 11 residues. In DNA form, the CDR3 reads TGTGCCAGCTCACGAGGATTGGAACTGTTTTTT. Translated, it gives CASSRGLELFF.

This clonotype was counted ten times or more. This sequence joins TRBV13 and TRBJ2-5, with D tentatively TRBD1 (5 bases). Trimming removed 2 bases at V and 5 bases at J, with 9 bases between. The CDR3 runs 13 residues. The V gene's germline CDR1 is PRHDT and CDR2 FYEKMQ (reference sequence). The CDR3 loop reads CASSLRGAETQYF. The CDR3 bases are TGTGCCAGCAGCTTAAGGGGCGCGGAGACCCAGTACTTC.

This clonotype was recorded at least ten times. The V gene is TRBV7-9, the J gene TRBJ2-3; D is perhaps TRBD1 (5 bases). Trimming shortened V by 5 bases and J by 1 base, and 13 bases separated the two germline ends. The CDR3 has 15 amino acids. Germline lookup yields CDR1 SEHNR and CDR2 FQNEAQ (reference sequence). The CDR3 nucleotides are TGTGCCAGCAGCCAGGACAACTTTCGCACAGATACGCAGTATTTT. Its protein is CASSQDNFRTDTQYF.

A note on this clonotype: A much larger clone differs from this one at a single base, so this may be a read error. The rearrangement joins TRBV2 to TRBJ1-1, with TRBD1 as a possible D gene (5 bases). V was cut by 4 bases and J by 6 bases, with 18 bases left in between. The CDR3 loop spans 15 amino acids. From germline, CDR1 is SNHLY and CDR2 FYNNEI. CDR3 DNA: TGTGCCAGCAGTGCAACGACAGCGCCAAACGCTGAAGCTTTCTTT. Translation: CASSATTAPNAEAFF.